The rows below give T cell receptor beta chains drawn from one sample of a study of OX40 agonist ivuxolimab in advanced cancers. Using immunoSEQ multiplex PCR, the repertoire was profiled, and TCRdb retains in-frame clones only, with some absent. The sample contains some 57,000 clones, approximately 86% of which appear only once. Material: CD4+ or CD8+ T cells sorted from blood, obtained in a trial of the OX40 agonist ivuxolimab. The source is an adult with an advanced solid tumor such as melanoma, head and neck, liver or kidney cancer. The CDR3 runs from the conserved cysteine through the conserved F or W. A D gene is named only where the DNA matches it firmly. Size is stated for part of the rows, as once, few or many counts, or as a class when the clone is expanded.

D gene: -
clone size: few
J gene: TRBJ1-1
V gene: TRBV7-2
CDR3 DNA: TGTGCCAGCAGCTTAAGCCACGCGGAAGCTTTCTTT
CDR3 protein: CASSLSHAEAFF

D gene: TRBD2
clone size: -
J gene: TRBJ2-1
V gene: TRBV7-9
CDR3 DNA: TGTGCCAGCAGCCCTCGGACTAGCGAGAAAAATGAGCAGTTCTTC
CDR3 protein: CASSPRTSEKNEQFF

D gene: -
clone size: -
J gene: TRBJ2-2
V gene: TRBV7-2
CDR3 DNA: TGTGCCAGCAGCCATCCCCCCGGGACTGTGAACACCGGGGAGCTGTTTTTT
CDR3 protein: CASSHPPGTVNTGELFF

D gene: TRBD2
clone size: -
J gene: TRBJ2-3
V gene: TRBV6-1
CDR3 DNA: TGTGCCAGCAGTGAACAGTCGGGACTAGCAGGGAATACGCAGTATTTT
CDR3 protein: CASSEQSGLAGNTQYF

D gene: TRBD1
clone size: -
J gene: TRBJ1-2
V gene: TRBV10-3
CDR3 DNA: TGTGCCATCAGTGGGGACAGGGGACGCGGCTACACCTTC
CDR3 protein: CAISGDRGRGYTF

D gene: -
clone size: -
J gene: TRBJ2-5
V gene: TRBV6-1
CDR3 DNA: TGTGCCAGCAGTGAAATCCTAGATGAGACCCAGTACTTC
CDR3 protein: CASSEILDETQYF

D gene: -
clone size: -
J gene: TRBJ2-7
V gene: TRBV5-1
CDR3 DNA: TGCGCCAGCAGCTTGGAAGGCAGCTATTCGGGTAACGAGCAGTACTTC
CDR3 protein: CASSLEGSYSGNEQYF

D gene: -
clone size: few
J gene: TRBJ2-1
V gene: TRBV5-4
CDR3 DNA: TGTGCCAGCAGCCCTTTATCTCGGACAGCTTACAATGAGCAGTTCTTC
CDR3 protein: CASSPLSRTAYNEQFF

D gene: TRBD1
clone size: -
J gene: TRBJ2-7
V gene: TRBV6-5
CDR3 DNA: TGTGCCAGCAGTCCTCAGACAGGGTGGGGATACGAGCAGTACTTC
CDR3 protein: CASSPQTGWGYEQYF

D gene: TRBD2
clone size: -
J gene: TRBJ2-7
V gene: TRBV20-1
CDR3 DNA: TGCAGTGCCGCGGGGGCCTACGAGCAGTACTTC
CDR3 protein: CSAAGAYEQYF

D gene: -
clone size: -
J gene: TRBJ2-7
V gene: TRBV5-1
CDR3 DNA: TGCGCCAGCAGCTTGTGGGGGAAGTTAGGCTCCTACGAGCAGTACTTC
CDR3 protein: CASSLWGKLGSYEQYF

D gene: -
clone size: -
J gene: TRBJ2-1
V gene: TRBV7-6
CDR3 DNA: TGTGCCAGCAGCTTAGCCTTATCCGACCGGTTCTTC
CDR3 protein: CASSLALSDRFF

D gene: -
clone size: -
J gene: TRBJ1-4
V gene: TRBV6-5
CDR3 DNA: TGTGCCAGCAAACTGCGGGGGACCGACGGGGAAAAACTGTTTTTT
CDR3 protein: CASKLRGTDGEKLFF

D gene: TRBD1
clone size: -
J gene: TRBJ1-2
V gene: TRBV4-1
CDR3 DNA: TGCGCCAGCAGCCCCCGGACAGGCGAGGGTAACTATGGCTACACCTTC
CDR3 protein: CASSPRTGEGNYGYTF

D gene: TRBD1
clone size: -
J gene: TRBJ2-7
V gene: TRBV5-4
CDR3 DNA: TGTGCCAGCAGCTTGGATGGGACAGGGGACGAGCAGTACTTC
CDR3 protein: CASSLDGTGDEQYF

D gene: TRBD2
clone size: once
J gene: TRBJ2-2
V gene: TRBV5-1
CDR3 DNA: TGCGCCAGCAGCTTGGGGCGGGAGAACGGGGAGCTGTTTTTT
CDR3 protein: CASSLGRENGELFF

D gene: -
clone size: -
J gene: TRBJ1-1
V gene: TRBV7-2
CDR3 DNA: TGTGCCACTCAACAGGCAGCCCTGAACACTGAAGCTTTCTTT
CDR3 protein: CATQQAALNTEAFF

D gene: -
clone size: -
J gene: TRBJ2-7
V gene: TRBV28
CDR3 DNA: TGTGCCAGCAGTTCTCTTACCTACGAGCAGTACTTC
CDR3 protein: CASSSLTYEQYF

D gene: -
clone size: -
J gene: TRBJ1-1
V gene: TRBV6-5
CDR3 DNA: TGTGCCAGCAGCCGTTCATTAAACGCTGAAGCTTTCTTT
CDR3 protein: CASSRSLNAEAFF

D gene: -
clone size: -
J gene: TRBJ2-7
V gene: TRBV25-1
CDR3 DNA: TGTGCCAGCCAATTAACGGGGGAGCAGTACTTC
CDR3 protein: CASQLTGEQYF

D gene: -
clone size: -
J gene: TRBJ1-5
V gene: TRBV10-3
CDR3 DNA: TGTGCCATCAGTGAGCGGGACGGTCAGCCCCAGCATTTT
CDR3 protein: CAISERDGQPQHF

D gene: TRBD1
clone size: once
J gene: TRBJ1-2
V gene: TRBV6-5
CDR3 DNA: TGTGCCAGCAGTTCGGGACAGGGGAGGCAGTATGGCTACACCTTC
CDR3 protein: CASSSGQGRQYGYTF